Listed below are T cell receptor beta chains from one sample, sequenced in a study of T cells in Graves' hyperthyroidism and ophthalmopathy. TCRdb reprocessed the multiplex PCR reads with MiXCR, giving one entry per CDR3 protein. The table has hundreds of thousands of distinct CDR3 sequences, more than 15% seen once. The sequenced material came from blood. These receptors came from a woman aged 18-29 years with Graves' hyperthyroidism. Both conserved end residues are trimmed from each CDR3. Each record gives: CDR3 protein, V gene, J gene.

CDR3 protein: ATKGVEGTAREKLF
V gene: TRBV19
J gene: TRBJ1-4

CDR3 protein: ASTPAGWANEQF
V gene: TRBV5-5
J gene: TRBJ2-1

CDR3 protein: ASSLEGAGQPQH
V gene: TRBV12-3/TRBV12-4
J gene: TRBJ1-5

CDR3 protein: ASSAGLAGEQY
V gene: TRBV7-7
J gene: TRBJ2-7

CDR3 protein: ASSYGQSVGELF
V gene: TRBV7-9
J gene: TRBJ2-2

CDR3 protein: ASSFDRSTGELF
V gene: TRBV11-2
J gene: TRBJ2-2

CDR3 protein: ASSLKEGGYGYT
V gene: TRBV12-3/TRBV12-4
J gene: TRBJ1-2

CDR3 protein: ASGRDPPSGTIY
V gene: TRBV12-5
J gene: TRBJ1-3

CDR3 protein: ASGLVLGTGGSYSQPQH
V gene: TRBV12-5
J gene: TRBJ1-5

CDR3 protein: ASSRLAGGEQF
V gene: TRBV7-3
J gene: TRBJ2-1

CDR3 protein: SARGLASGIERSYEQY
V gene: TRBV20-1
J gene: TRBJ2-7

CDR3 protein: ASSRRESTDTQY
V gene: TRBV5-5
J gene: TRBJ2-3

CDR3 protein: ASSEGRTPYEQY
V gene: TRBV2
J gene: TRBJ2-7

CDR3 protein: ASSGQGPTNYGYT
V gene: TRBV9
J gene: TRBJ1-2

CDR3 protein: ASSPVRGHNEQF
V gene: TRBV11-2
J gene: TRBJ2-1

CDR3 protein: ASSRSRGDIQY
V gene: TRBV19
J gene: TRBJ2-4

CDR3 protein: ASSERFPSYNEQF
V gene: TRBV11-2
J gene: TRBJ2-1

CDR3 protein: ASRGGQGGEKLF
V gene: TRBV12-3/TRBV12-4
J gene: TRBJ1-4

CDR3 protein: ASSQGQPSYNEQF
V gene: TRBV3-1
J gene: TRBJ2-1

CDR3 protein: AISDEGLDPQH
V gene: TRBV10-3
J gene: TRBJ1-5

CDR3 protein: ASSSSYQETQY
V gene: TRBV7-2
J gene: TRBJ2-5

CDR3 protein: ASSSPLGAGGGELF
V gene: TRBV9
J gene: TRBJ2-2

CDR3 protein: ATSGSHNPHEQY
V gene: TRBV15
J gene: TRBJ2-7

CDR3 protein: ASSQAQGADTQY
V gene: TRBV4-1
J gene: TRBJ2-3

CDR3 protein: ASRELGTDTQY
V gene: TRBV2
J gene: TRBJ2-3

CDR3 protein: ASTIETGEQPQH
V gene: TRBV6-1
J gene: TRBJ1-5

CDR3 protein: SANPLSGPAYEQY
V gene: TRBV20-1
J gene: TRBJ2-7

CDR3 protein: ASSRKGVNTGELF
V gene: TRBV12-3/TRBV12-4
J gene: TRBJ2-2

CDR3 protein: AIRRTGENEKLF
V gene: TRBV10-3
J gene: TRBJ1-4

CDR3 protein: ASSPQVTAGGAQGANVLT
V gene: TRBV18
J gene: TRBJ2-6

CDR3 protein: ASSVLRQVPTGELF
V gene: TRBV9
J gene: TRBJ2-2

CDR3 protein: ASSLLAGGPRETQY
V gene: TRBV12-3/TRBV12-4
J gene: TRBJ2-5

CDR3 protein: ASSPWTGTNTGELF
V gene: TRBV12-3/TRBV12-4
J gene: TRBJ2-2

CDR3 protein: ASSPLIGSQETQY
V gene: TRBV9
J gene: TRBJ2-5

CDR3 protein: ASSPRGDVNQPQH
V gene: TRBV19
J gene: TRBJ1-5

CDR3 protein: ASSPGTEGDTQY
V gene: TRBV7-7
J gene: TRBJ2-3

CDR3 protein: ASSSPGTTNEKLF
V gene: TRBV12-3/TRBV12-4
J gene: TRBJ1-4

CDR3 protein: ASLGATEAF
V gene: TRBV19
J gene: TRBJ1-1

CDR3 protein: ASSPQTGENQPQH
V gene: TRBV18
J gene: TRBJ1-5

CDR3 protein: ASSAMLAGAYEQY
V gene: TRBV6-2/TRBV6-3
J gene: TRBJ2-7

CDR3 protein: ASSYGDSYEQY
V gene: TRBV6-2/TRBV6-3
J gene: TRBJ2-7

CDR3 protein: ANSLLASGGSYEQY
V gene: TRBV12-3/TRBV12-4
J gene: TRBJ2-7

CDR3 protein: ASSPLADPNTEAF
V gene: TRBV9
J gene: TRBJ1-1

CDR3 protein: ASSRRTSGSWVFNEQY
V gene: TRBV27
J gene: TRBJ2-7

CDR3 protein: ASSPSRYYEQY
V gene: TRBV27
J gene: TRBJ2-7

CDR3 protein: ASSHGTTGANVLT
V gene: TRBV12-3/TRBV12-4
J gene: TRBJ2-6

CDR3 protein: ASRALSGGGKETQY
V gene: TRBV19
J gene: TRBJ2-5

CDR3 protein: ASSLLGEDQETQY
V gene: TRBV7-6
J gene: TRBJ2-5

CDR3 protein: AWRKVQPEQF
V gene: TRBV30
J gene: TRBJ2-1

CDR3 protein: ASSDSGTAGNTIY
V gene: TRBV6-1
J gene: TRBJ1-3

CDR3 protein: ATSAVDRHTGELF
V gene: TRBV24-1
J gene: TRBJ2-2

CDR3 protein: SVVVAGGPGGELF
V gene: TRBV29-1
J gene: TRBJ2-2

CDR3 protein: ASSLKGGSNQPQH
V gene: TRBV27
J gene: TRBJ1-5

CDR3 protein: SATQGRDEQY
V gene: TRBV20-1
J gene: TRBJ2-7

CDR3 protein: ASSPIREEGTEAF
V gene: TRBV7-9
J gene: TRBJ1-1

CDR3 protein: ASSVSGSYGYT
V gene: TRBV9
J gene: TRBJ1-2

CDR3 protein: ASSLPPSGDQETQY
V gene: TRBV7-9
J gene: TRBJ2-5

CDR3 protein: ASSLSGSSTDTQY
V gene: TRBV7-9
J gene: TRBJ2-3

CDR3 protein: ASSGGALADVSYNEQF
V gene: TRBV9
J gene: TRBJ2-1